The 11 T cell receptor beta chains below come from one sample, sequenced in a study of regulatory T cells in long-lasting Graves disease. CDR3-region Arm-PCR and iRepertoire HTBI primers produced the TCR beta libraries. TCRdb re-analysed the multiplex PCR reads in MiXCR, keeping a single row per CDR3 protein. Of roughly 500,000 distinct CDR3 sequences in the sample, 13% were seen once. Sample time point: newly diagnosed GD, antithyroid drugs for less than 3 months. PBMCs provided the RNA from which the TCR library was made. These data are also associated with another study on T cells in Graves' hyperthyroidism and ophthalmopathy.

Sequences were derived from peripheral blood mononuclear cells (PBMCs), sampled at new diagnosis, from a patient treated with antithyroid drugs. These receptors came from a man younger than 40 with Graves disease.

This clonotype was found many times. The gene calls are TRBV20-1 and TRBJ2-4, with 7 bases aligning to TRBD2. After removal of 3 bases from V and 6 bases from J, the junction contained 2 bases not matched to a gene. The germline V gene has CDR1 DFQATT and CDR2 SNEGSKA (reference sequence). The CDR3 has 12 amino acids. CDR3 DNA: TGCAGTGCTAGCTCTAGCGGAAACATTCAGTACTTC. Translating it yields CSASSSGNIQYF.

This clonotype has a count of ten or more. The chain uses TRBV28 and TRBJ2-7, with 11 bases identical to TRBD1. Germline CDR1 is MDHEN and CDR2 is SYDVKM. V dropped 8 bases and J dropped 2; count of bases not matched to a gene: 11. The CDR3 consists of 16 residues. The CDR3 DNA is TGTGCCAGCCGCCAACGACCGGGACAGGGGGCCTACGAGCAGTACTTC. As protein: CASRQRPGQGAYEQYF.

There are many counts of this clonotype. The CDR3 DNA reads TGTGCCAGCAGTAATAGGTTTTTCGCGGGAGAGAATGAGCAGTTCTTC. It yields the protein CASSNRFFAGENEQFF. This chain joins TRBV2 and TRBJ2-1; the match to TRBD2 covers 7 bases. The CDR3 is made up of 16 amino acids. Trimming took 5 bases from V and 7 from J; bases not matched to a gene: 14. Germline V lookup: CDR1 SNHLY, CDR2 FYNNEI. The complete variable domain, with remaining parts taken from reference TRBV2 and TRBJ2-1, reads EPEVTQTPSHQVTQMGQEVILRCVPISNHLYFYWYRQILGQKVEFLVSFYNNEISEKSEIFDDQFSVERPDGSNFTLKIRSTKLEDSAMYFCASSNRFFAGENEQFFGPGTRLTVL.

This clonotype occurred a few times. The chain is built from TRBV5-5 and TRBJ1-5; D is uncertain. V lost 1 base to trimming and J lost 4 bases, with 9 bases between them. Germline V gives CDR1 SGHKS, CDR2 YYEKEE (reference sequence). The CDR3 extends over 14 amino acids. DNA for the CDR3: TGTGCCAGCAGCTTGAGTTCAGAGAATCAGCCCCAGCATTTT. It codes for CASSLSSENQPQHF.

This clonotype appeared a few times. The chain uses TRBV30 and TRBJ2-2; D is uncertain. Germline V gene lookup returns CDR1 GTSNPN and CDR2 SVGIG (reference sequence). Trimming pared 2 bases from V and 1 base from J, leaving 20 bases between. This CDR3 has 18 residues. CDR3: CAWSRTRGNRLNTGELFF. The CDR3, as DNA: TGTGCCTGGAGTAGGACCCGTGGGAACAGACTGAACACCGGGGAGCTGTTTTTT.

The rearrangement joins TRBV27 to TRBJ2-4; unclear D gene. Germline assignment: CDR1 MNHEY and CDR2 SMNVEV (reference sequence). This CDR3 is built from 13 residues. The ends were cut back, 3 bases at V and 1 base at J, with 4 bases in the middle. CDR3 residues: CASSLQAKNIQYF. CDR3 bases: TGTGCCAGCAGTTTGCAGGCCAAAAACATTCAGTACTTC.

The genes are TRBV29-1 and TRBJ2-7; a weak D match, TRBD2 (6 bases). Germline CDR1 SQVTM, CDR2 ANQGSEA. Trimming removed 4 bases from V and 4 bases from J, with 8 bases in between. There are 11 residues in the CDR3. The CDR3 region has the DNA TGCAGCGTTGGGGACTTTTACGAGCAGTACTTC. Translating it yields CSVGDFYEQYF.

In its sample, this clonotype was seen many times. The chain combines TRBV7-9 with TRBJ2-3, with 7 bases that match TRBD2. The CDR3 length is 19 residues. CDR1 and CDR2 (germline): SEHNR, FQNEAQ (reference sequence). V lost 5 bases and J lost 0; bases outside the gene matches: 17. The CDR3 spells CASSVLAPRRLRSTDTQYF. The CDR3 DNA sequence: TGTGCCAGCAGCGTACTAGCGCCTCGGCGCTTGAGGAGCACAGATACGCAGTATTTT.

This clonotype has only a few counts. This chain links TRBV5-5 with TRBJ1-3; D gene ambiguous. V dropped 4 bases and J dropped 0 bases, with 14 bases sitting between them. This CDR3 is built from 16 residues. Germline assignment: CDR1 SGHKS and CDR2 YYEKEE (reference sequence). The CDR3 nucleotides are TGTGCCAGCAGCCCGTACACGACGAGCTCTGGAAACACCATATATTTT. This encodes CASSPYTTSSGNTIYF.

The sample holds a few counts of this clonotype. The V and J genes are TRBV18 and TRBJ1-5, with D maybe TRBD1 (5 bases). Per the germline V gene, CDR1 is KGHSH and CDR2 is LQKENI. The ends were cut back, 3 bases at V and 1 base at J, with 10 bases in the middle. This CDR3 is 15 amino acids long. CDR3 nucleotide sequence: TGTGCCAGCTCACCCTTTGGGACCAGCAATCAGCCCCAGCATTTT. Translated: CASSPFGTSNQPQHF.

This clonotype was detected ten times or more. The CDR3 DNA reads TGTGCCAGCAACCCGGGGCCGGGGACCGAGCAGTACTTC. This codes for CASNPGPGTEQYF. V and J are TRBV14 and TRBJ2-7; D tentatively fits TRBD1 or TRBD2 (5 bases each). The CDR3 has 13 residues. Per germline, CDR1 SGHDN and CDR2 FVKESK. Trimming removed 7 bases from V and 6 bases from J, with 16 bases in between.